Listed below are T cell receptor beta chains from one sample, sequenced in a study of human T cells and chemical hapten exposure. Via MiXCR, TCRdb re-called the reads, giving one row per CDR3 protein. The sample gives fewer than 150,000 distinct CDR3 sequences, roughly 8.5% of which show up once; around 1.4% is in the top ten. Sequenced: whole blood. Source of these receptors: a human donor in good health. Some clones in this sample may be carry-over from other donors' samples. The CDR3 runs from the conserved cysteine through the conserved F or W. Fields, in order: CDR3 protein, J gene, CDR3 length, V gene.

CASGVGLRGGSYNEQFF TRBJ2-1 17 TRBV12-3/TRBV12-4
CAQGGQGATEAFF TRBJ1-1 13 TRBV7-2
CASSTRPTDYEQYF TRBJ2-7 14 TRBV19
CASSGTGEGTGELFF TRBJ2-2 15 TRBV6-4
CASSGEAGSIQYF TRBJ2-4 13 TRBV5-4
CASSLQGRLAKNIQYF TRBJ2-4 16 TRBV12-3/TRBV12-4
CASSLVGGEGNEQFF TRBJ2-1 15 TRBV5-1
CSATSPSYNSPLHF TRBJ1-6 14 TRBV20-1
CASSQEGQGRYEQYF TRBJ2-7 15 TRBV4-3
CASSVDPGEGLQETQYF TRBJ2-5 17 TRBV9
CASSLEAPQGETDTQYF TRBJ2-3 17 TRBV13
CSFTGITDTQYF TRBJ2-3 12 TRBV20-1
CASTMRAGNTGELFF TRBJ2-2 15 TRBV7-9
CASSDRAFETQYF TRBJ2-5 13 TRBV7-9
CASSLREPWVPPSQETQYF TRBJ2-5 19 TRBV11-2
CASSFYGVEEQYF TRBJ2-7 13 TRBV7-9
CASSPWSGKNEQFF TRBJ2-1 14 TRBV4-1
CASSQEAGGSGYTF TRBJ1-2 14 TRBV3-1
CASSIVGRGYNEQFF TRBJ2-1 15 TRBV19
CASSGGPLGGAINQPQHF TRBJ1-5 18 TRBV6-1
CASSPAMSTDTQYF TRBJ2-3 14 TRBV11-2
CASSWDRDQPQHF TRBJ1-5 13 TRBV6-5
CASSQGDRSEQYF TRBJ2-7 13 TRBV4-1
CASSLRQGGDYGYTF TRBJ1-2 15 TRBV7-2
CASSLGDYEQYF TRBJ2-7 12 TRBV12-3/TRBV12-4
CASSYGGRGNYGYTF TRBJ1-2 15 TRBV6-5
CASSLEAFNYGYTF TRBJ1-2 14 TRBV11-2
CASSVGYGYTF TRBJ1-2 11 TRBV2
CASSYSWLQNYEQYF TRBJ2-7 15 TRBV6-5
CASSLDRGSEKLFF TRBJ1-4 14 TRBV5-8
CASSVDPGTGYEQYF TRBJ2-7 15 TRBV9
CASSFGGGLKNIQYF TRBJ2-4 15 TRBV12-3/TRBV12-4
CASRFGLKAFF TRBJ1-1 11 TRBV6-5
CASSLDPQGNQPQHF TRBJ1-5 15 TRBV7-2
CASSTRQGPNTEAFF TRBJ1-1 15 TRBV19
CASSGQIYEQYF TRBJ2-7 12 TRBV25-1
CASTGEYIKNIQYF TRBJ2-4 14 TRBV6-6
CASSLLPGPQGNEQFF TRBJ2-1 16 TRBV7-2
CASSLGFGGNTEAFF TRBJ1-1 15 TRBV12-3/TRBV12-4
CASSARDRSYNEQFF TRBJ2-1 15 TRBV18
CASSLTLQGEDTQYF TRBJ2-3 15 TRBV7-7
CASSQIVGLAGGRSNEQFF TRBJ2-1 19 TRBV14
CASSLWSNEQFF TRBJ2-1 12 TRBV14
CASYGAGDTGELFF TRBJ2-2 14 TRBV6-2/TRBV6-3